The entry below describes one T cell receptor beta chain. Its antigen is not identified. RNA extraction was followed by reverse transcription into cDNA, which acted as the sequencing template. TCRdb keeps only in-frame clones here, not all; method: immunoSEQ multiplex PCR. The table includes 170,000 or so clones, approximately 56% detected once. The data derive from a study of CD8+ T cells in alopecia areata. In the study overall: Treatment of the treated patients consisted of oral tofacitinib, 5 to 10 mg twice daily. It was 6 to 18 months of tofacitinib, and then there were 6 months off drug. Overall study findings and caveats: Relative to normal scalp, lesional scalp, especially alopecia totalis/universalis, showed higher clonality.

From germline, CDR1 is MGHDK and CDR2 SYGVNS. Trimming stripped 4 bases from V and 7 bases from J, with 11 bases between. This CDR3 is built from 14 residues. V and J are TRBV25-1 and TRBJ1-6; no firm D call. This sample comprised CD4+ T cells sorted from blood, obtained at week 0. The sequence was obtained from a human donor with alopecia areata. In nucleotides, the CDR3 is TGTGCCAGCAGTGTGGCGGGAAGCAATTCACCCCTCCACTTT. Its translation is CASSVAGSNSPLHF.